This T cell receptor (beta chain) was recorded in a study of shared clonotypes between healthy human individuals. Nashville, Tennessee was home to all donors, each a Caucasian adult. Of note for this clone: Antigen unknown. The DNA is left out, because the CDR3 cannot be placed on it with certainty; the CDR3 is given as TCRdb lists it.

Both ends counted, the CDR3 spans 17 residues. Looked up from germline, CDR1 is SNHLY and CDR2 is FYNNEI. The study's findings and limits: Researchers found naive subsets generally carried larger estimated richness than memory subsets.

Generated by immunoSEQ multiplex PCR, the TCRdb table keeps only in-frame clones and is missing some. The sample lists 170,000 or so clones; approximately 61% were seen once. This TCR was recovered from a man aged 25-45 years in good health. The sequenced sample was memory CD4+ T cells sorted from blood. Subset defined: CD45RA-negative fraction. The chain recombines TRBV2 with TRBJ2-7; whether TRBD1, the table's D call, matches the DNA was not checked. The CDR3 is CASTKGFGPGTTYEQYF.